The 21 T cell receptor beta chains given below trace back to one sample, sequenced in a study of OX40 agonist ivuxolimab in advanced cancers. Measured with immunoSEQ multiplex PCR; TCRdb has only the in-frame clones, and not every one. The table records 36,000 or so clones, roughly 81% of them present only once. The specimen was CD4+ or CD8+ T cells sorted from blood, collected in a trial of the OX40 agonist ivuxolimab. Every receptor here comes from an adult with an advanced solid tumor such as melanoma, head and neck, liver or kidney cancer.

CDR3 bases: TGTGCCAGCAGGTGGGGGGCGGGGGGCGGTCAGCCCCAGCATTTT. This sequence encodes CASRWGAGGGQPQHF. The chain joins TRBV2 to TRBJ1-5; TRBD1 might be the D (6 bases). Germline-derived CDR1 and CDR2 are SNHLY and FYNNEI. The ends were cut back, 6 bases at V and 6 bases at J, with 18 bases in the middle. This CDR3 is 15 amino acids long.

The CDR3 protein is CASTRHGGDYEQYF. CDR3 nucleotides: TGTGCCAGCACCAGACACGGGGGGGACTACGAGCAGTACTTC. The V call is TRBV6-5, the J call TRBJ2-7; 8 bases agree with TRBD2. Trimming cost V 7 bases and J 3 bases; bases outside gene matches: 8. Germline V gives CDR1 MNHEY, CDR2 SVGAGI. The CDR3 is 14 residues long.

The chain couples TRBV18 to TRBJ1-2; 7 nucleotides match TRBD1. The CDR3 contains 15 residues. J lost 2 bases, V lost 3 bases, and 6 bases had no gene match. CDR1 is KGHSH and CDR2 is LQKENI in the germline V gene. The CDR3 DNA reads TGTGCCAGCTCACCCGAAGGGGGCAAGAACTATGGCTACACCTTC. Protein product: CASSPEGGKNYGYTF. The whole variable domain, remainder taken from reference TRBV18 and TRBJ1-2, is NAGVMQNPRHLVRRRGQEARLRCSPMKGHSHVYWYRQLPEEGLKFMVYLQKENIIDESGMPKERFSAEFPKEGPSILRIQQVVRGDSAAYFCASSPEGGKNYGYTFGSGTRLTVV.

The sample holds a few counts of this clone. The chain combines TRBV28 with TRBJ1-4, with a tentative D call TRBD1 (5 bases). This CDR3 contains 15 residues. Trimming shortened V by 2 bases and J by 8 bases, and 15 bases separated the two germline ends. Looked up from germline, CDR1 is MDHEN and CDR2 is SYDVKM. CDR3 nucleotides: TGTGCCAGCAGTTTAACCGGATGGGGGAAGGAAAAACTGTTTTTT. Its protein product is CASSLTGWGKEKLFF.

The table lists this clone with a few counts. The chain couples TRBV6-6 to TRBJ2-5, with D unclear. CDR1 MNHNY and CDR2 SVGAGI come from the germline V gene (reference sequence). The CDR3 length is 14 residues. V was pared by 2 bases and J by 4 bases, with 11 bases between. The CDR3 region has the DNA TGTGCCAGCAGTTACAAGCTGGGGTCAGAGACCCAGTACTTC. Translation gives CASSYKLGSETQYF.

This sequence joins TRBV11-2 and TRBJ2-1; either TRBD1 or TRBD2 may supply D (6 bases each). CDR1 SGHAT and CDR2 FQNNGV come from the germline V gene. V lost 2 bases to trimming and J lost 9 bases, with 17 bases between them. CDR3 length equals 15 residues. Here the CDR3 reads CASSLIMGGLSEQFF. Here the CDR3 DNA reads TGTGCCAGCAGCTTAATTATGGGGGGCCTAAGTGAGCAGTTCTTC.

The sample holds one count of this clone. This chain connects TRBV19 to TRBJ1-2; D unresolved. Germline V gene data show CDR1 as LNHDA and CDR2 as SQIVND (reference sequence). V was shortened by 1 base and J by 6 bases, with 12 bases between the two germline ends. This CDR3 contains 14 residues. CDR3 protein: CASSIGTASHGYTF. CDR3 in DNA: TGTGCCAGTAGTATAGGAACAGCCTCCCATGGCTACACCTTC.

The rearrangement joins TRBV29-1 to TRBJ1-2; a possible D gene is TRBD1 (6 bases). CDR3 length: 13 residues. In germline, CDR1 is SQVTM, CDR2 ANQGSEA. Deletions cut 2 bases from V and 4 bases from J, with 11 bases between. The CDR3 DNA is TGCAGCGTTGAATCGGGGGCGGGCTATGGCTACACCTTC. It yields the protein CSVESGAGYGYTF. The full variable domain, completed using reference TRBV29-1 and TRBJ1-2, is SAVISQKPSRDICQRGTSLTIQCQVDSQVTMMFWYRQQPGQSLTLIATANQGSEATYESGFVIDKFPISRPNLTFSTLTVSNMSPEDSSIYLCSVESGAGYGYTFGSGTRLTVV.

This chain connects TRBV19 to TRBJ2-6; the D gene is possibly TRBD1 (6 bases). This CDR3 is built from 16 residues. Deletions cut 6 bases from V and 1 base from J, with 13 bases between. The germline V gene has CDR1 LNHDA and CDR2 SQIVND (reference sequence). The CDR3 DNA is TGTGCCAGTAGGTCGGACAGCCTTTCTGGGGCCAACGTCCTGACTTTC. It yields the protein CASRSDSLSGANVLTF.

This clone has only one observation. This chain's CDR3 is CATSRPPSNTEAFF. CDR3 DNA sequence: TGTGCCACCAGCAGACCCCCCTCGAACACTGAAGCTTTCTTT. The chain combines TRBV15 with TRBJ1-1; no clear D. V was cut by 2 bases and J by 1 base, with 8 bases left in between. CDR3 length equals 14 residues. CDR1 and CDR2 from the germline V gene are LNHNV and YYDKDF (reference sequence).

CDR3 nucleotides: TGTGCCAGCAGCCAAAGGGCATCCGGGGCCAACGTCCTGACTTTC. Protein: CASSQRASGANVLTF. The V gene is TRBV7-8, the J gene TRBJ2-6; no clear D gene. The CDR3 sequence is 15 residues long. Trimming pared 5 bases from V and 4 bases from J, leaving 12 bases between. CDR1 is SGHVS, CDR2 FQNEAQ, per germline. Together with reference TRBV7-8 and TRBJ2-6, the CDR3 gives the full variable domain: GAGVSQSPRYKVAKRGQDVALRCDPISGHVSLFWYQQALGQGPEFLTYFQNEAQLDKSGLPSDRFFAERPEGSVSTLKIQRTQQEDSAVYLCASSQRASGANVLTFGAGSRLTVL.

In this sample, this clone turned up once. This chain joins TRBV5-6 and TRBJ1-3; D remains unclear. V was shortened by 2 bases and J by 4 bases, with 4 bases between the two germline ends. CDR1 is SGHDT, CDR2 YYEEEE, per germline. This CDR3 is 12 amino acids long. CDR3 loop: CASSLGGNTIYF. CDR3 coding DNA: TGTGCCAGCAGCTTAGGAGGAAACACCATATATTTT.

This chain uses TRBV27 with TRBJ1-5; D is unresolved. Trimming took 3 bases from V and 2 from J, leaving 11 bases between them. Germline V gene lookup returns CDR1 MNHEY and CDR2 SMNVEV (reference sequence). The CDR3 runs to 15 residues. CDR3 bases: TGTGCCAGCAGTTTCCTCCCCCGCGGCAATCAGCCCCAGCATTTT. Amino acids: CASSFLPRGNQPQHF.

The chain employs TRBV6-6 and TRBJ1-1, with 8 positions matching TRBD1. Germline trimming cut 6 bases from V and 6 bases from J; bases unmatched to any gene: 6. The CDR3 has 13 residues. The germline V gene encodes CDR1 MNHNY and CDR2 SVGAGI (reference sequence). CDR3 in amino acids: CASRGTGFAEAFF. CDR3 DNA sequence: TGTGCCAGCAGGGGGACAGGCTTTGCTGAAGCTTTCTTT.

The chain joins TRBV6-5 to TRBJ2-1; no clear D. The CDR3 is 14 residues long. Looked up from germline, CDR1 is MNHEY and CDR2 is SVGAGI. Deletions cut 2 bases from V and 3 bases from J, with 8 bases between. The CDR3 DNA sequence: TGTGCCAGCAGTTACGGTCAGGACTACAATGAGCAGTTCTTC. Translated, it gives CASSYGQDYNEQFF.

The chain joins TRBV5-4 to TRBJ1-3, with 7 bases identical to TRBD1. J lost 3 bases, V lost 0 bases, and 6 bases had no gene match. From germline, CDR1 is SGHNT and CDR2 YYREEE (reference sequence). CDR3 length: 16 residues. CDR3 in amino acids: CASSLGDRVSGNTIYF. CDR3 in DNA: TGTGCCAGCAGCTTGGGTGACAGGGTCAGTGGAAACACCATATATTTT.

This clone was recorded a few times. The chain is built from TRBV9 and TRBJ2-2; weak D call: TRBD2 (7 bases). The CDR3 has 14 residues. The V and J ends lost 6 bases and 3 bases respectively, with 12 bases between them. Germline CDR1 reads SGDLS; CDR2 reads YYNGEE. This CDR3 is CASTEGGYTGELFF. In DNA, the CDR3 is TGTGCCAGCACCGAGGGGGGGTACACCGGGGAGCTGTTTTTT.

This chain connects TRBV18 to TRBJ1-4, with D possibly being TRBD1 (5 bases). Germline CDR1 is KGHSH and CDR2 is LQKENI. This CDR3 region has 14 residues. Deletions cut 5 bases from V and 10 bases from J, with 17 bases between. CDR3 amino acids: CASSRRGGDGKLFF. The CDR3, as DNA: TGTGCCAGCTCAAGACGGGGAGGGGATGGAAAACTGTTTTTT.

The rearrangement uses TRBV5-1 and TRBJ2-2; 8 positions agree with TRBD1. This CDR3 spans 16 amino acids. Germline V gene lookup returns CDR1 SGHRS and CDR2 YFSETQ. Trimming removed 4 bases from V and 5 bases from J; junction bases left unmatched: 10. Here the CDR3 DNA reads TGCGCCAGCAGCAAAGGTGGGACAGGCGGGACCGGGGAGCTGTTTTTT. Its protein is CASSKGGTGGTGELFF.

The rearrangement joins TRBV6-5 to TRBJ2-1; D unresolved. Germline values: CDR1 MNHEY, CDR2 SVGAGI. The CDR3 has 15 residues. The V end lost 0 bases, the J end lost 5 bases, and 11 bases lay between the germline ends. The CDR3 protein is CASSYSTGLHNEQFF. DNA for the CDR3: TGTGCCAGCAGTTACTCGACTGGCCTCCACAATGAGCAGTTCTTC.

This clone was seen only once. The genes are TRBV10-3 and TRBJ2-5, with 7 bases matching TRBD1. J was trimmed by 2 bases and V by 9 bases; bases with no gene match: 15. Germline V gene lookup returns CDR1 ENHRY and CDR2 SYGVKD. This CDR3 spans 16 amino acids. CDR3 protein: CAIKGDATGRQETQYF. The CDR3 DNA reads as TGTGCCATAAAGGGGGATGCGACAGGGCGTCAAGAGACCCAGTACTTC.